Below, one T cell receptor (beta chain) is given with its context. Its antigen is unknown. The data originate from a study of T cell responses to AZD1222 COVID-19 vaccine. Study conclusions and caveats: Repertoires were obtained only post-peak T cell response. The sample set comprised mostly white British donors with more females, and clonal diversity was possibly underestimated. Only six or seven AZD1222 recipients were seropositive at baseline.

TCRdb keeps only in-frame clones here, not all; method: immunoSEQ multiplex PCR. The data show about 160,000 clones, with more than 85% seen just once and around 4.4% held by the top ten. This specimen was peripheral blood, taken on day 0 of AZD1222 vaccination. This TCR derives from an adult in good health.

The CDR3 nucleotides read TGCGCCAGCAGCTTGGTAGTTGGTGAAAAACTGTTTTTT. As protein: CASSLVVGEKLFF. The genes are TRBV5-1 and TRBJ1-4; D is unclear. Germline V lookup: CDR1 SGHRS, CDR2 YFSETQ. V lost 0 bases and J 7 bases, leaving 7 bases between the germline ends. CDR3 size: 13 residues.